Presented here are 24 T cell receptor beta chains from one specimen sequenced in a study of shared clonotypes between healthy human individuals. It was CD45RO-negative cells, positively selected for CCR7, that made up naive CD8 cells, with terminally differentiated effector memory CD45RA+ cells excluded. Sequenced by immunoSEQ multiplex PCR; TCRdb stores in-frame clones only, minus some. This sample carries nearly 2 million clones, about 95% of them seen once, and the ten largest clones take less than 1.5%. Specimen: naive CD8+ T cells sorted from blood. The receptor source for this set is a man aged 18-30 years in good health.

This clone was detected only once. The chain carries TRBV4-3 and TRBJ2-1; the D gene could be TRBD1 or TRBD2 (6 bases each). CDR1 is LGHNA, CDR2 YSLEER, per germline. Trimming took 2 bases from V and 8 from J, leaving 16 bases between them. The CDR3 has 15 residues. CDR3 residues: CASSQFLGGTYEQFF. For the CDR3, the DNA is TGCGCCAGCAGCCAATTCTTGGGCGGGACATATGAGCAGTTCTTC.

The chain links TRBV5-8 to TRBJ1-2, with TRBD1 as a possible D gene (5 bases). From germline, CDR1 is SGHTS and CDR2 YDEGEE. V was pared by 4 bases and J by 8 bases, with 15 bases between. The CDR3 runs 13 residues. CDR3 DNA sequence: TGTGCCAGCAGCCCGACAGTTTATGGCGGCTACACCTTC. This sequence encodes CASSPTVYGGYTF. The full variable domain, its missing parts supplied by reference TRBV5-8 and TRBJ1-2, is EAGVTQSPTHLIKTRGQQATLRCSPISGHTSVYWYQQALGLGLQFLLWYDEGEERNRGNFPPRFSGRQFPNYSSELNVNALELEDSALYLCASSPTVYGGYTFGSGTRLTVV.

This rearrangement joins TRBV29-1 to TRBJ2-3; the match to TRBD2 covers 8 bases. The J segment lost 2 bases and the V segment lost 4 bases, leaving 2 bases of the junction unmatched. CDR1 and CDR2 (germline): SQVTM, ANQGSEA. The CDR3 sequence is 13 residues long. The CDR3 spells CSVVAGLTDTQYF. DNA of the CDR3: TGCAGCGTTGTAGCGGGGCTCACAGATACGCAGTATTTT.

This clone was seen just once. The chain employs TRBV7-6 and TRBJ2-2, with D possibly matching TRBD2 (6 bases). The V end was cut by 5 bases, the J end by 4 bases, with 17 bases between. Germline CDR1 is SGHVS and CDR2 is FNYEAQ. CDR3 length: 16 residues. CDR3 coding DNA: TGTGCCAGCAGCCTAGGGCGGGGAGGTGGCACCGGGGAGCTGTTTTTT. Amino acids: CASSLGRGGGTGELFF.

In its sample, this clone was seen once. The chain carries TRBV5-1 and TRBJ2-7; weak D call: TRBD1 (6 bases). The CDR3 is 12 residues long. Germline loops: CDR1 SGHRS, CDR2 YFSETQ. Deletions cut 5 bases from V and 5 bases from J, with 11 bases between. CDR3: CASRTGQDEQYF. The CDR3 DNA follows: TGCGCCAGCAGAACGGGACAAGACGAGCAGTACTTC.

J is TRBJ1-1 and V is TRBV15; D might be TRBD1 (5 bases). V was pared by 0 bases and J by 4 bases, with 12 bases between. The germline V gene encodes CDR1 LNHNV and CDR2 YYDKDF (reference sequence). CDR3 length: 15 amino acids. CDR3 protein: CATSRDFGGSTEAFF. CDR3 coding DNA: TGTGCCACCAGCAGAGATTTCGGGGGGTCCACTGAAGCTTTCTTT.

V and J are TRBV7-9 and TRBJ1-2; D unresolved. Germline CDR1 and CDR2: SEHNR and FQNEAQ (reference sequence). The CDR3 has 12 amino acids. Deletions cut 7 bases from V and 0 bases from J, with 6 bases between. CDR3 bases: TGTGCCAGCATCGCGGCTAACTATGGCTACACCTTC. It encodes CASIAANYGYTF.

The V gene is TRBV9, the J gene TRBJ1-2, with D tentatively TRBD1 (6 bases). This CDR3 has 16 amino acids. The V end was cut by 4 bases, the J end by 5 bases, with 21 bases between. The germline V gene encodes CDR1 SGDLS and CDR2 YYNGEE. CDR3 nucleotide sequence: TGTGCCAGCAGCAACTCGAGGGGGGCAGGTGATTATGGCTACACCTTC. It is translated as CASSNSRGAGDYGYTF.

The chain uses TRBV5-8 and TRBJ1-5; the match to TRBD1 covers 7 bases. V was pared by 1 base and J by 0 bases, with 7 bases of the junction left unmatched. Germline CDR1 SGHTS, CDR2 YDEGEE. The CDR3 contains 17 residues. The CDR3 loop is CASSLNIGTDSNQPQHF. For the CDR3, the DNA is TGTGCCAGCAGCTTGAACATAGGGACAGATAGCAATCAGCCCCAGCATTTT.

This CDR3 is CASSLVASGDYEQFF. In nucleotides, the CDR3 is TGTGCCAGCAGCTTAGTTGCTAGCGGGGACTATGAGCAGTTCTTC. The chain has TRBV7-9 and TRBJ2-1, with 9 bases lining up with TRBD2. Losses at the gene ends were 1 base for V and 8 bases for J; bases not matched to a gene: 6. The CDR3 consists of 15 residues. Germline CDR1 and CDR2: SEHNR and FQNEAQ (reference sequence).

The J gene is TRBJ1-2, the V gene TRBV28; D may be TRBD1 (6 bases). The V gene lost 4 bases and the J gene lost 1 base, with 16 bases spanning the gap. Germline CDR1 is MDHEN and CDR2 is SYDVKM. There are 16 residues in the CDR3. CDR3 sequence (DNA): TGTGCCAGCAGTTCTCCATCGGAGGGACATAACTATGGCTACACCTTC. Translated: CASSSPSEGHNYGYTF.

This clone came up a few times. The CDR3 reads CASSDHRVSLSTDTQYF. The CDR3 coding sequence is TGCGCCAGCAGTGACCATCGTGTATCTCTGAGCACAGATACGCAGTATTTT. The chain has TRBV10-1 and TRBJ2-3; D remains ambiguous. Looked up from germline, CDR1 is WNHNN and CDR2 is SYGVQD (reference sequence). The V end was cut by 3 bases, the J end by 0 bases, with 16 bases between. The CDR3 covers 17 residues.

The chain has TRBV13 and TRBJ1-4; D ambiguous. The CDR3 runs 14 residues. V was clipped by 4 bases and J by 7 bases, with 13 bases between them. Per germline, CDR1 PRHDT and CDR2 FYEKMQ (reference sequence). The CDR3, as DNA: TGTGCCAGCAGCTCCGCGGTGGAGGGTGAAAAACTGTTTTTT. Its translation: CASSSAVEGEKLFF.

To note about this clone: Other DNA sequences from this sample encode an identical CDR3 as well. The chain carries TRBV5-1 and TRBJ2-7, with 9 bases aligning to TRBD2. The CDR3 consists of 14 residues. With V trimmed by 2 bases and J by 4 bases, 4 bases remained unmatched. Looked up from germline, CDR1 is SGHRS and CDR2 is YFSETQ. The CDR3 loop is CASSFGGRAYEQYF. In DNA, the CDR3 is TGCGCCAGCAGCTTCGGCGGGAGGGCATACGAGCAGTACTTC.

In its sample, this clone was seen once. The CDR3: CASSELGGAYEAFF. The DNA of the CDR3 is TGTGCCAGCAGTGAACTAGGGGGCGCCTATGAAGCTTTCTTT. This chain connects TRBV6-1 to TRBJ1-1; 7 positions agree with TRBD1. After removal of 2 bases from V and 7 bases from J, the junction contained 7 bases not matched to a gene. CDR1 is MNHNS, CDR2 SASEGT, per germline. The CDR3 runs 14 residues.

The chain uses TRBV9 and TRBJ2-1; 7 bases align to TRBD2. V was clipped by 0 bases and J by 8 bases; unmatched bases: 8. Germline CDR1 reads SGDLS; CDR2 reads YYNGEE. This CDR3 spans 15 amino acids. The CDR3 reads CASSVALGGSHEQFF. CDR3 in DNA: TGTGCCAGCAGCGTAGCACTCGGGGGGAGCCATGAGCAGTTCTTC. Together with reference TRBV9 and TRBJ2-1, the CDR3 gives the full variable domain: DSGVTQTPKHLITATGQRVTLRCSPRSGDLSVYWYQQSLDQGLQFLIQYYNGEERAKGNILERFSAQQFPDLHSELNLSSLELGDSALYFCASSVALGGSHEQFFGPGTRLTVL.

On this clone itself: The same CDR3 arises from other DNA sequences in this sample as well. The V and J genes are TRBV4-1 and TRBJ2-1; D call uncertain. Germline V lookup: CDR1 MGHRA, CDR2 YSYEKL. The V end was cut by 1 base, the J end by 7 bases, with 5 bases between. The CDR3 length is 12 residues. CDR3 in amino acids: CASSQVRNEQFF. CDR3 coding DNA: TGCGCCAGCAGCCAAGTCAGGAATGAGCAGTTCTTC.

This sequence joins TRBV6-1 and TRBJ2-7; a weak D match, TRBD1 (6 bases). V was shortened by 1 base and J by 3 bases, with 13 bases between the two germline ends. Germline V gene data show CDR1 as MNHNS and CDR2 as SASEGT. This CDR3 region has 15 residues. CDR3 region: CASSEGSGALYEQYF. In DNA, the CDR3 is TGTGCCAGCAGTGAAGGGTCAGGGGCCCTCTACGAGCAGTACTTC.

This clone was detected only a few times. The sample contains more than one DNA sequence encoding this CDR3. The genes are TRBV9 and TRBJ1-2; no firm D call. Trimming removed 0 bases at V and 5 bases at J, with 8 bases between. The CDR3 extends over 13 amino acids. Germline values: CDR1 SGDLS, CDR2 YYNGEE. The CDR3 here is CASSVATGYGYTF. The DNA for the CDR3 is TGTGCCAGCAGCGTAGCGACGGGTTATGGCTACACCTTC.

The chain couples TRBV6-6 to TRBJ2-3; 8 bases align to TRBD2. The CDR3 is made up of 16 amino acids. CDR1 MNHNY and CDR2 SVGAGI come from the germline V gene (reference sequence). The J segment lost 1 base and the V segment lost 2 bases, leaving 5 bases of the junction unmatched. CDR3 region: CASSYGRGDGTDTQYF. CDR3 nucleotide sequence: TGTGCCAGCAGTTACGGGCGGGGGGACGGCACAGATACGCAGTATTTT.

The count of this clone is one. This chain joins TRBV19 and TRBJ2-1; no clear D gene. Germline CDR1 LNHDA, CDR2 SQIVND (reference sequence). This CDR3 comprises 14 residues. Trimming shortened V by 3 bases and J by 4 bases, and 10 bases separated the two germline ends. CDR3 residues: CASSMGALYNEQFF. CDR3 nucleotide sequence: TGTGCCAGTAGTATGGGTGCCCTTTACAATGAGCAGTTCTTC.

Turning to this clone: The same CDR3 also results from other DNA sequences found in this sample. The chain employs TRBV6-5 and TRBJ2-7, with D unresolved. From germline, CDR1 is MNHEY and CDR2 SVGAGI. Trimming took 0 bases from V and 1 from J, leaving 10 bases between them. The CDR3 totals 15 residues. The CDR3, as DNA: TGTGCCAGCAGTTACTCGAGACAAGGGTCCTACGAGCAGTACTTC. Translation gives CASSYSRQGSYEQYF.

The chain carries TRBV15 and TRBJ1-2, with 8 bases matching TRBD1. J lost 8 bases, V lost 0 bases, and 8 bases had no gene match. The length of the CDR3 is 15 residues. Germline V CDR1 and CDR2: LNHNV, YYDKDF (reference sequence). CDR3 amino acids: CATSRESTGVGGYTF. The CDR3 DNA sequence: TGTGCCACCAGCAGAGAATCGACAGGGGTGGGCGGCTACACCTTC.

Turning to this clone: The CDR3 carries no conserved terminal phenylalanine or tryptophan, so it likely arises from a read error. This chain uses TRBV5-6 with TRBJ2-7, with D perhaps given as TRBD1 or TRBD2 (5 bases each). Trimming removed 0 bases at V and 1 base at J, with 17 bases between. CDR1 and CDR2 (germline): SGHDT, YYEEEE. The CDR3 contains 17 residues. The chain's CDR3 is CASSLGFSGTHSYEQYL. The DNA of the CDR3 is TGTGCCAGCAGCTTGGGTTTTTCTGGGACCCATTCCTACGAGCAGTACCTC.